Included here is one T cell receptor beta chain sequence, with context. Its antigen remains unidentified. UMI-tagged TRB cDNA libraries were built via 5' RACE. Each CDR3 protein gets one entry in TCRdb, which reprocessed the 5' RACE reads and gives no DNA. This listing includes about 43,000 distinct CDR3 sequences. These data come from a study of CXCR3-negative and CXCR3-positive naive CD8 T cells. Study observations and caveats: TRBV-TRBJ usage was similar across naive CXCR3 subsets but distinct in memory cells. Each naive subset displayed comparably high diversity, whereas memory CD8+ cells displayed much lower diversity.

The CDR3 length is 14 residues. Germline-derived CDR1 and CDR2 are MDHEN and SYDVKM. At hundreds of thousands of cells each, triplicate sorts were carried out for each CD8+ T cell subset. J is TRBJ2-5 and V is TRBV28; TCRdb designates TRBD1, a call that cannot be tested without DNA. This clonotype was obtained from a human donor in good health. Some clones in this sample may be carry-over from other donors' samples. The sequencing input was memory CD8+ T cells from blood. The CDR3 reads CASSGFPDAETQYF.